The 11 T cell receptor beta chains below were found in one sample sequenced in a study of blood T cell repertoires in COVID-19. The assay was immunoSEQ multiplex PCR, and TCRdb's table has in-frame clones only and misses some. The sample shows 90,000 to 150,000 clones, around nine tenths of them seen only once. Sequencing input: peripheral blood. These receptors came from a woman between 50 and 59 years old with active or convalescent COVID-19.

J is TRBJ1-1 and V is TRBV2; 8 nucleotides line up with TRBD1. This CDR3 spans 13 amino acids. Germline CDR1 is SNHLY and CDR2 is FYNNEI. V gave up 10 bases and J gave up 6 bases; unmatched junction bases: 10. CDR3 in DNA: TGTGCCACTCTCACAGGGGGAGGGGCTGAAGCTTTCTTT. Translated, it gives CATLTGGGAEAFF.

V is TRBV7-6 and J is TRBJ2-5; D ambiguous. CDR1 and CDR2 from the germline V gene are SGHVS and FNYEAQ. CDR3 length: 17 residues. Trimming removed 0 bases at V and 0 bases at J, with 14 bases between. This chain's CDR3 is CASSLAITAQYQETQYF. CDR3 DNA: TGTGCCAGCAGCTTAGCGATTACAGCCCAGTACCAAGAGACCCAGTACTTC.

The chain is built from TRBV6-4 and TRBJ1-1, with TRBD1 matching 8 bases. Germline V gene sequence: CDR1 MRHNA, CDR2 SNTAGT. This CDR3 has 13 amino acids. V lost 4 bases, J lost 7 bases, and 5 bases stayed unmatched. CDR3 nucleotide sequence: TGTGCCAGCAGTGCCCGACAGGGGTTTGAAGCTTTCTTT. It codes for CASSARQGFEAFF.

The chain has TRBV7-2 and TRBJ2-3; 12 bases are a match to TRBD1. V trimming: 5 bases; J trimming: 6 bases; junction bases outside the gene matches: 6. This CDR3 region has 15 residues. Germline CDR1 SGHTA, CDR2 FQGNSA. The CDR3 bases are TGTGCCAGCAGCACCCGGGACAGGGGGCCGGATACGCAGTATTTT. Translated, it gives CASSTRDRGPDTQYF.

CDR3 residues: CASSPTGTGETQYF. DNA for the CDR3: TGTGCCAGCAGCCCTACCGGGACAGGAGAGACCCAGTACTTC. The chain uses TRBV7-2 and TRBJ2-5; 8 nucleotides agree with TRBD1. The germline CDR1 and CDR2 sequences are SGHTA and FQGNSA. After removal of 5 bases from V and 4 bases from J, the junction contained 6 bases not matched to a gene. The CDR3 contains 14 residues.

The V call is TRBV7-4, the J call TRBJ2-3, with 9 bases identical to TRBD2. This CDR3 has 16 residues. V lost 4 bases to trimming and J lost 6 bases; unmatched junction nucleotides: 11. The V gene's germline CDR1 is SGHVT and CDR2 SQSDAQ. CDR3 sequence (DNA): TGTGCCAGCAGCTCCTTCCTAGCGGGAAAAGTGGATACGCAGTATTTT. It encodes CASSSFLAGKVDTQYF.

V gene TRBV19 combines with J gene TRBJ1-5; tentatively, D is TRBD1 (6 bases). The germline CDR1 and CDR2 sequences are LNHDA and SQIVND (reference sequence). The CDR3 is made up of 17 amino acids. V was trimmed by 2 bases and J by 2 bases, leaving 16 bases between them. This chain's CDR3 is CASSIRRGGKGNQPQHF. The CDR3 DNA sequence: TGTGCCAGTAGTATAAGAAGGGGGGGGAAGGGCAATCAGCCCCAGCATTTT.

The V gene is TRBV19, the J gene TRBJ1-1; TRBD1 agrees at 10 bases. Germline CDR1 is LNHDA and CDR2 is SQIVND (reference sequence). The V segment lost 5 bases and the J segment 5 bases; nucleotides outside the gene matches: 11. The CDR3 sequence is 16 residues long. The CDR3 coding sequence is TGTGCCAGTAGTTCACCCGGGACAGGGGATTATACTGAAGCTTTCTTT. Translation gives CASSSPGTGDYTEAFF. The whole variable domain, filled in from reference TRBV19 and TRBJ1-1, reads DGGITQSPKYLFRKEGQNVTLSCEQNLNHDAMYWYRQDPGQGLRLIYYSQIVNDFQKGDIAEGYSVSREKKESFPLTVTSAQKNPTAFYLCASSSPGTGDYTEAFFGQGTRLTVV.

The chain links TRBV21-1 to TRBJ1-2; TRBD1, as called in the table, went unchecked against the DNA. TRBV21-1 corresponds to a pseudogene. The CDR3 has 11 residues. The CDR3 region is CASRTGYGYTF. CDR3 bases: TGTGCCAGCCGCACAGGGTATGGCTACACCTTC.

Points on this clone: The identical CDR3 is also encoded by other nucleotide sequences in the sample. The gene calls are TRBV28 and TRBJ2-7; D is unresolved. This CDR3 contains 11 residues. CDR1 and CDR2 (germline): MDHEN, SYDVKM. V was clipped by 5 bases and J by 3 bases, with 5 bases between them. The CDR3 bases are TGTGCCAGCAGTCTCCGCTACGAGCAGTACTTC. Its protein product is CASSLRYEQYF.

CDR3 sequence reads: CASSPGLVEVDEQFF. CDR3 bases: TGTGCCAGCAGTCCGGGACTAGTCGAGGTCGATGAGCAGTTCTTC. This sequence joins TRBV27 and TRBJ2-1, with 8 bases aligning to TRBD2. The CDR3 spans 15 residues. From germline, CDR1 is MNHEY and CDR2 SMNVEV (reference sequence). V gave up 5 bases and J gave up 8 bases; unmatched junction bases: 11.